This is a list of T cell receptor beta chains from one sample in a study of OX40 agonist ivuxolimab in advanced cancers. TCRdb's copy holds only in-frame clones and misses some; the assay was immunoSEQ multiplex PCR. This table has about 83,000 clones, roughly 91% appearing once. The input for sequencing was CD4+ or CD8+ T cells sorted from blood, taken in a trial of the OX40 agonist ivuxolimab. Receptors were obtained from an adult with an advanced solid tumor such as melanoma, head and neck, liver or kidney cancer. CDR3s include the opening cysteine and the closing phenylalanine or tryptophan. Fields, in order: V gene, CDR3 length, clone size, J gene, D gene, CDR3 DNA, CDR3 protein. D genes are given only for firm matches. Expanded clones get a size class; other rows say once, few or many, or leave the size out.

v_call: TRBV9
cdr3_length: 18
clone_size: -
j_call: TRBJ1-3
d_call: TRBD1
cdr3_nt: TGTGCCAGCAGCGTCGCACAGGGGAGAGGATTGGCTGGAAACACCATATATTTT
cdr3_aa: CASSVAQGRGLAGNTIYF

v_call: TRBV2
cdr3_length: 13
clone_size: -
j_call: TRBJ2-2
d_call: -
cdr3_nt: TGTGCCAGCAGCAGAATTAACACCGGGGAGCTGTTTTTT
cdr3_aa: CASSRINTGELFF

v_call: TRBV4-3
cdr3_length: 16
clone_size: -
j_call: TRBJ2-2
d_call: TRBD2
cdr3_nt: TGCGCCAGCAGCTTTCAGACTAGCGGGAACACCGGGGAGCTGTTTTTT
cdr3_aa: CASSFQTSGNTGELFF

v_call: TRBV5-4
cdr3_length: 14
clone_size: -
j_call: TRBJ2-1
d_call: TRBD2
cdr3_nt: TGTGCCAGCAGCAGGGGACTAGCGGGTAATGAGCAGTTCTTC
cdr3_aa: CASSRGLAGNEQFF

v_call: TRBV19
cdr3_length: 15
clone_size: -
j_call: TRBJ2-1
d_call: TRBD1
cdr3_nt: TGTGCCAGTAGGCCCGGGACAGGGGTTTATAATGAGCAGTTCTTC
cdr3_aa: CASRPGTGVYNEQFF

v_call: TRBV6-5
cdr3_length: 15
clone_size: once
j_call: TRBJ1-1
d_call: -
cdr3_nt: TGTGCCAGCAGTTACCGGGGAGGCGTGAACACTGAAGCTTTCTTT
cdr3_aa: CASSYRGGVNTEAFF

v_call: TRBV7-9
cdr3_length: 13
clone_size: -
j_call: TRBJ1-2
d_call: -
cdr3_nt: TGTGCCAGCAGCTCCCGGAATCCGGGCGGCTACACCTTC
cdr3_aa: CASSSRNPGGYTF

v_call: TRBV7-2
cdr3_length: 16
clone_size: -
j_call: TRBJ2-7
d_call: TRBD2
cdr3_nt: TGTGCCAGCAGCCTCCATAAACCGGGACTATCCTACGAGCAGTACTTC
cdr3_aa: CASSLHKPGLSYEQYF

v_call: TRBV6-5
cdr3_length: 15
clone_size: -
j_call: TRBJ2-3
d_call: -
cdr3_nt: TGTGCCAGCAGTTACTCTGGGCCCCCTGGCGATACGCAGTATTTT
cdr3_aa: CASSYSGPPGDTQYF

v_call: TRBV28
cdr3_length: 13
clone_size: -
j_call: TRBJ1-3
d_call: TRBD1
cdr3_nt: TGTGCCAGTCGAACAGGGGATCGTGACACCATATATTTT
cdr3_aa: CASRTGDRDTIYF

v_call: TRBV6-4
cdr3_length: 12
clone_size: -
j_call: TRBJ2-7
d_call: -
cdr3_nt: TGTGCCAGCAGCGACGGGACCGACGAGCAGTACTTC
cdr3_aa: CASSDGTDEQYF

v_call: TRBV6-6
cdr3_length: 15
clone_size: -
j_call: TRBJ2-5
d_call: TRBD2
cdr3_nt: TGTGCCAGCAGAGCTAGCGGTGGGAGCCAAGAGACCCAGTACTTC
cdr3_aa: CASRASGGSQETQYF

v_call: TRBV7-3
cdr3_length: 13
clone_size: -
j_call: TRBJ1-2
d_call: -
cdr3_nt: TGTGCCAGCAGCCCCGGGTCTAACTATGGCTACACCTTC
cdr3_aa: CASSPGSNYGYTF

v_call: TRBV7-2
cdr3_length: 14
clone_size: -
j_call: TRBJ2-5
d_call: -
cdr3_nt: TGTGCCAGCAGCTTAGTCGGGATAGGGGAGACCCAGTACTTC
cdr3_aa: CASSLVGIGETQYF

v_call: TRBV30
cdr3_length: 14
clone_size: -
j_call: TRBJ1-2
d_call: -
cdr3_nt: TGTGCCTGGAGTGTACTAGGCAGACAGAATGGCTACACCTTC
cdr3_aa: CAWSVLGRQNGYTF

v_call: TRBV6-1
cdr3_length: 22
clone_size: once
j_call: TRBJ2-2
d_call: -
cdr3_nt: TGTGCCAGCAGCGAAAATCGGCCCGTATTGGTCGCTTTGCGGAGTGGCACCGGGGAGCTGTTTTTT
cdr3_aa: CASSENRPVLVALRSGTGELFF

v_call: TRBV5-1
cdr3_length: 16
clone_size: -
j_call: TRBJ2-5
d_call: TRBD1
cdr3_nt: TGCGCCAGCAGCTTGGCACAGGGGGCGCCGGAAGAGACCCAGTACTTC
cdr3_aa: CASSLAQGAPEETQYF

v_call: TRBV18
cdr3_length: 16
clone_size: -
j_call: TRBJ1-1
d_call: -
cdr3_nt: TGTGCCAGCTCACCACGTGGTCAGGGGCTGAACACTGAAGCTTTCTTT
cdr3_aa: CASSPRGQGLNTEAFF

v_call: TRBV7-8
cdr3_length: 13
clone_size: -
j_call: TRBJ2-1
d_call: -
cdr3_nt: TGTGCCAGCAGCTTAGGGGGAACGGGTGAGCAGTTCTTC
cdr3_aa: CASSLGGTGEQFF

v_call: TRBV18
cdr3_length: 14
clone_size: -
j_call: TRBJ1-5
d_call: -
cdr3_nt: TGTGCCAGCTCACCATTCTCGGGGAATCAGCCCCAGCATTTT
cdr3_aa: CASSPFSGNQPQHF

v_call: TRBV30
cdr3_length: 14
clone_size: -
j_call: TRBJ2-7
d_call: -
cdr3_nt: TGTGCCTGGGGCCGGGACGCGTACTCCTACGAGCAGTACTTC
cdr3_aa: CAWGRDAYSYEQYF

v_call: TRBV5-4
cdr3_length: 16
clone_size: -
j_call: TRBJ2-1
d_call: TRBD2
cdr3_nt: TGTGCCAGCAGCTTGGGTAGCGGGAGTACCTACAATGAGCAGTTCTTC
cdr3_aa: CASSLGSGSTYNEQFF

v_call: TRBV18
cdr3_length: 15
clone_size: -
j_call: TRBJ1-2
d_call: -
cdr3_nt: TGTGCCAGCTCACCGTACGGGATGGAAGATTATGGCTACACCTTC
cdr3_aa: CASSPYGMEDYGYTF

v_call: TRBV7-6
cdr3_length: 12
clone_size: -
j_call: TRBJ2-7
d_call: TRBD1
cdr3_nt: TGTGCCAGCAGTCTTGACAGGGGTGAGCAGTACTTC
cdr3_aa: CASSLDRGEQYF

v_call: TRBV11-2
cdr3_length: 15
clone_size: -
j_call: TRBJ1-1
d_call: -
cdr3_nt: TGTGCCAGCAGCTTAGTAGGGGGGTTGTACACTGAAGCTTTCTTT
cdr3_aa: CASSLVGGLYTEAFF

v_call: TRBV7-2
cdr3_length: 16
clone_size: -
j_call: TRBJ1-6
d_call: -
cdr3_nt: TGTGCCAGCAGCTCAATGGGGAGCTCCTATAATTCACCCCTCCACTTT
cdr3_aa: CASSSMGSSYNSPLHF

v_call: TRBV4-2
cdr3_length: 18
clone_size: -
j_call: TRBJ2-3
d_call: TRBD1
cdr3_nt: TGTGCCAGCAGCCTAGACCCGGGACAGGGTGGTAGTACAGATACGCAGTATTTT
cdr3_aa: CASSLDPGQGGSTDTQYF

v_call: TRBV27
cdr3_length: 18
clone_size: once
j_call: TRBJ2-5
d_call: TRBD2
cdr3_nt: TGTGCCAGCAGTTTATCAGCGGGACTAGCGGGAGGGTCGGAGACCCAGTACTTC
cdr3_aa: CASSLSAGLAGGSETQYF

v_call: TRBV27
cdr3_length: 15
clone_size: -
j_call: TRBJ1-5
d_call: TRBD1
cdr3_nt: TGTGCCAGCAGTTCCCCGGGACAGGGGAATCAGCCCCAGCATTTT
cdr3_aa: CASSSPGQGNQPQHF

v_call: TRBV10-3
cdr3_length: 12
clone_size: -
j_call: TRBJ2-7
d_call: TRBD2
cdr3_nt: TGTGCCACGCGGGAGGTCGAATACGAGCAGTACTTC
cdr3_aa: CATREVEYEQYF

v_call: TRBV5-1
cdr3_length: 14
clone_size: -
j_call: TRBJ2-7
d_call: -
cdr3_nt: TGCGCCAGCAGCTTGAGCCCACAGGGCTACGAGCAGTACTTC
cdr3_aa: CASSLSPQGYEQYF

v_call: TRBV4-1
cdr3_length: 17
clone_size: -
j_call: TRBJ2-6
d_call: TRBD2
cdr3_nt: TGCGCCAGCAGCCAAGATGCGCGGGGGGGCTGGGCCAACGTCCTGACTTTC
cdr3_aa: CASSQDARGGWANVLTF